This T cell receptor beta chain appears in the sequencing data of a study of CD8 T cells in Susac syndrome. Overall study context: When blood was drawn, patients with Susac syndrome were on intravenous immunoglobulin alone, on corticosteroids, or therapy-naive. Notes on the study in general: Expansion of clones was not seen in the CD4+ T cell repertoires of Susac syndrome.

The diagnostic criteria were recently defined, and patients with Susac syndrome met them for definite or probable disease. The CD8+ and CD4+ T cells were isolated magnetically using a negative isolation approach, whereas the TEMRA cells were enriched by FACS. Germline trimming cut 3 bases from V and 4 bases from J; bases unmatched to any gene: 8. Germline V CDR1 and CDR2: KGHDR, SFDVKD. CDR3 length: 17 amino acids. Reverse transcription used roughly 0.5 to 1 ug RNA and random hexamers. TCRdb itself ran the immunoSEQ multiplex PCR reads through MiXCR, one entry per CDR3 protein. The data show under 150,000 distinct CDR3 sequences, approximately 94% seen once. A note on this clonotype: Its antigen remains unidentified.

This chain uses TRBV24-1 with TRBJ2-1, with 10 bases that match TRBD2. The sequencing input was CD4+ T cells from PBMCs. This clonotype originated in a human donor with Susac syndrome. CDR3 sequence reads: CATSDPQLAGQYNEQFF. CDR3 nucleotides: TGTGCCACCAGTGATCCTCAACTAGCGGGACAATACAATGAGCAGTTCTTC.